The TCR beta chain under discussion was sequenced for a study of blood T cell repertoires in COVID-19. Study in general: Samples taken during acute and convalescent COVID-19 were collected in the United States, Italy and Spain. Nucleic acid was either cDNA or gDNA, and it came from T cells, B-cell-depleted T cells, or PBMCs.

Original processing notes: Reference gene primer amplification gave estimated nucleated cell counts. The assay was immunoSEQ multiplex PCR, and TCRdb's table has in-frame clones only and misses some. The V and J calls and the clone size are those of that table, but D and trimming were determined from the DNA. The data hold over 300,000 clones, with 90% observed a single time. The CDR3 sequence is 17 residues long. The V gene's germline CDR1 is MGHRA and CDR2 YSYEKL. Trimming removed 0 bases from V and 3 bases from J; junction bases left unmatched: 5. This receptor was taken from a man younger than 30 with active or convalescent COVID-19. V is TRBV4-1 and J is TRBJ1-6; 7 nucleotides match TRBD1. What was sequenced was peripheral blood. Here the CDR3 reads CASSQDRDRRYNSPLHF. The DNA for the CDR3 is TGCGCCAGCAGCCAAGATCGGGACAGACGCTATAATTCACCCCTCCACTTT.